A single sample is the source of the 4 T cell receptor beta chains below, sequenced in a study of shared clonotypes between healthy human individuals. Cells designated naive CD8 were CD45RO-negative and were positively selected for CCR7, with terminally differentiated effector memory CD45RA+ cells excluded. Only in-frame clones appear in the TCRdb table, and some are missing; sequencing was by immunoSEQ multiplex PCR. The sample lists millions of clones, about 92% occurring once. Sequencing input: naive CD8+ T cells from PBMCs. The receptors were gathered from a man younger than 35 in good health. Some clones in this sample may be carry-over from other donors' samples.

The chain is built from TRBV4-2 and TRBJ2-1; D is unclear. Germline assignment: CDR1 LGHNA and CDR2 YNFKEQ. The V and J ends lost 1 base and 6 bases respectively, with 7 bases between them. This CDR3 spans 13 amino acids. The CDR3 protein is CASSQGVVNEQFF. DNA of the CDR3: TGTGCCAGCAGCCAAGGAGTCGTCAATGAGCAGTTCTTC.

The chain joins TRBV30 to TRBJ2-1, with D perhaps matching TRBD1 or TRBD2 (5 bases each). V shed 4 bases and J shed 7 bases, with 20 bases lying between them. The length of the CDR3 is 15 residues. The germline V gene encodes CDR1 GTSNPN and CDR2 SVGIG (reference sequence). CDR3 coding DNA: TGTGCCTGGACAGGGCCACGGGGTCGGTCTAATGAGCAGTTCTTC. Translated: CAWTGPRGRSNEQFF.

This clone appeared a single time. The V and J genes are TRBV7-9 and TRBJ2-7, with a possible D match to TRBD1 (5 bases). Germline-derived CDR1 and CDR2 are SEHNR and FQNEAQ (reference sequence). There are 15 residues in the CDR3. V was clipped by 4 bases and J by 1 base, with 14 bases between them. The CDR3 region is CASSSGSTDSYEQYF. Here the CDR3 DNA reads TGTGCCAGCAGCTCAGGTTCGACAGATTCCTACGAGCAGTACTTC.

CDR3 coding DNA: TGTGCCAGCAGTCGGCTAGCGGGAGGGCCAAGCGATGAGCAGTTCTTC. Translating gives CASSRLAGGPSDEQFF. V usage is TRBV11-2 and J usage is TRBJ2-1, with 12 bases identical to TRBD2. Trimming cost V 6 bases and J 8 bases; bases outside gene matches: 11. Germline CDR1 is SGHAT and CDR2 is FQNNGV. The CDR3 covers 16 residues.